These 25 T cell receptor beta chains came from one sample sequenced in a study of untreated major depressive disorder. This table comes from immunoSEQ multiplex PCR, and its TCRdb copy is limited to in-frame clones, with some not included. The sample holds 20,000 to 25,000 clones; over 85% are singletons and the top ten take 0.45% to 0.6%. Sequences were obtained from CD4+ T cells from PBMCs. These TCRs come from a woman aged 35 to 49 in good health.

V usage is TRBV7-9 and J usage is TRBJ2-1; TRBD2 agrees at 11 bases. Germline loops: CDR1 SEHNR, CDR2 FQNEAQ (reference sequence). J gave up 9 bases and V 5 bases, and 18 bases lay outside the gene matches. This CDR3 has 18 amino acids. The DNA for the CDR3 is TGTGCCAGCAGCCGTACTAGCGGGAGTCGGGAGCGAAGTAGTGAGCAGTTCTTC. This translates into CASSRTSGSRERSSEQFF. The full variable domain, rest sourced from reference TRBV7-9 and TRBJ2-1, is DTGVSQNPRHKITKRGQNVTFRCDPISEHNRLYWYRQTLGQGPEFLTYFQNEAQLEKSRLLSDRFSAERPKGSFSTLEIQRTEQGDSAMYLCASSRTSGSRERSSEQFFGPGTRLTVL.

The chain recombines TRBV10-3 with TRBJ1-1; D call uncertain. CDR1 ENHRY and CDR2 SYGVKD come from the germline V gene. The ends were cut back, 11 bases at V and 3 bases at J, with 13 bases in the middle. This CDR3 has 12 amino acids. The CDR3 coding sequence is TGTGCCGTCGGGAATGTTGACACTGAAGCTTTCTTT. The encoded protein is CAVGNVDTEAFF.

The J gene is TRBJ1-2, the V gene TRBV10-3; 10 bases line up with TRBD1. Trimming took 7 bases from V and 8 from J; bases not matched to a gene: 7. This CDR3 has 13 residues. Germline CDR1 ENHRY, CDR2 SYGVKD. CDR3 DNA: TGTGCCATCAAGAGACAGGGGGCAGGAGGCTACACCTTC. Its protein is CAIKRQGAGGYTF.

The chain uses TRBV4-1 and TRBJ1-3; D may be TRBD1 (6 bases). Germline V gene sequence: CDR1 MGHRA, CDR2 YSYEKL. The V gene lost 4 bases and the J gene lost 0 bases, with 31 bases spanning the gap. The CDR3 contains 22 residues. The CDR3 DNA is TGCGCCAGCAGCCCCTTACACTTAAAAGGACAGTCTATTCCAATCTCTGGAAACACCATATATTTT. Encoded protein: CASSPLHLKGQSIPISGNTIYF.

The chain has TRBV18 and TRBJ1-1; D gene unclear. The CDR3 runs to 11 residues. Per germline, CDR1 KGHSH and CDR2 LQKENI. Deletions cut 3 bases from V and 7 bases from J, with 6 bases between. CDR3 residues: CASSPINEAFF. The CDR3 DNA is TGTGCCAGCTCACCGATTAATGAAGCTTTCTTT.

This chain joins TRBV10-3 and TRBJ2-2; TRBD2 aligns across 8 bases. J gave up 4 bases and V 11 bases, and 12 bases lay outside the gene matches. CDR1 and CDR2 from the germline V gene are ENHRY and SYGVKD. This CDR3 spans 15 amino acids. In nucleotides, the CDR3 is TGTGCCCCCCAGTTTACGGGAGGGGTCACCGGGGAGCTGTTTTTT. Residues: CAPQFTGGVTGELFF.

The chain is built from TRBV30 and TRBJ1-2; D is undetermined. The V end was cut by 0 bases, the J end by 4 bases, with 12 bases between. Germline CDR1 reads GTSNPN; CDR2 reads SVGIG (reference sequence). CDR3 size: 14 residues. In DNA form, the CDR3 reads TGTGCCTGGAGTGTAGTCAGAGCTTCCTATGGCTACACCTTC. Translated, it gives CAWSVVRASYGYTF.

As for this clone: Sequence at one end of the junction differs from germline and may be a read error. The chain joins TRBV28 to TRBJ2-2; perhaps TRBD1 as D (6 bases). Looked up from germline, CDR1 is MDHEN and CDR2 is SYDVKM. The CDR3 consists of 15 residues. For the CDR3, the DNA is TGTGCCAGCAGCTTATCCAGACAGGCTTCACCGGAGCTGTTTTTT. Its protein is CASSLSRQASPELFF.

The chain carries TRBV27 and TRBJ2-1; TRBD2 matches 9 bases. The CDR3 extends over 15 amino acids. Germline V gene sequence: CDR1 MNHEY, CDR2 SMNVEV (reference sequence). Unmatched junction bases numbered 6, after V lost 3 bases and J lost 6 bases. The CDR3 region is CASSFSGTSSNEQFF. The CDR3 DNA sequence: TGTGCCAGCAGTTTTTCTGGGACTAGCAGCAATGAGCAGTTCTTC.

CDR3 in DNA: TGTGCCAGCAGTAATGGACAGGGGTTGGGAGCTTTCTTT. Amino acid sequence: CASSNGQGLGAFF. J is TRBJ1-1 and V is TRBV6-6; 9 bases align to TRBD1. This CDR3 spans 13 amino acids. The trim removed 5 bases at V and 10 bases at J, leaving 8 bases unmatched. CDR1 and CDR2 (germline): MNHNY, SVGAGI (reference sequence).

The V gene is TRBV10-3, the J gene TRBJ2-6; D gene ambiguous. The V gene's germline CDR1 is ENHRY and CDR2 SYGVKD. Trimming stripped 9 bases from V and 0 bases from J, with 9 bases between. CDR3 length: 14 residues. The CDR3 DNA reads TGTGCCATATCGGACGACTCTGGGGCCAACGTCCTGACTTTC. Protein: CAISDDSGANVLTF.

The V call is TRBV11-3, the J call TRBJ2-1; 10 bases match TRBD1. Trimming removed 0 bases from V and 10 bases from J; junction bases left unmatched: 6. The germline V gene encodes CDR1 SGHNT and CDR2 YENEEA. The CDR3 has 15 residues. The CDR3 here is CASSLDGQGVWEQFF. CDR3 DNA: TGTGCCAGCAGCTTAGACGGACAGGGGGTCTGGGAGCAGTTCTTC.

This rearrangement joins TRBV19 to TRBJ2-7; TRBD2 might be the D (7 bases). CDR3 size: 14 residues. V shed 7 bases and J shed 4 bases, with 17 bases lying between them. Germline-derived CDR1 and CDR2 are LNHDA and SQIVND (reference sequence). CDR3 in amino acids: CASTASGGAYEQYF. The CDR3 region has the DNA TGTGCCAGTACGGCATCGGGGGGCGCGTACGAGCAGTACTTC.

The V and J genes are TRBV19 and TRBJ1-1, with D perhaps matching TRBD1 (5 bases). V shed 2 bases and J shed 8 bases, with 15 bases lying between them. Germline loops: CDR1 LNHDA, CDR2 SQIVND (reference sequence). CDR3 length equals 14 residues. The CDR3 region has the DNA TGTGCCAGTAGTATAACGTCCCAAGGGGCCGAAGCTTTCTTT. This gives the protein CASSITSQGAEAFF.

CDR3: CATSRREVNTEAFF. DNA for the CDR3: TGTGCCACCAGCAGACGGGAGGTCAACACTGAAGCTTTCTTT. The genes are TRBV15 and TRBJ1-1; D unresolved. The germline V gene has CDR1 LNHNV and CDR2 YYDKDF (reference sequence). This CDR3 region has 14 residues. V was clipped by 2 bases and J by 2 bases, with 9 bases between them. Full variable domain (remainder filled in from reference TRBV15 and TRBJ1-1): DAMVIQNPRYQVTQFGKPVTLSCSQTLNHNVMYWYQQKSSQAPKLLFHYYDKDFNNEADTPDNFQSRRPNTSFCFLDIRSPGLGDTAMYLCATSRREVNTEAFFGQGTRLTVV.

This clone was counted only a few times. The V and J genes are TRBV10-1 and TRBJ1-5, with a tentative D call TRBD1 (6 bases). Trimming left V 7 bases short and J 3 bases short, with 22 bases between. This CDR3 has 17 amino acids. Germline V gene sequence: CDR1 WNHNN, CDR2 SYGVQD (reference sequence). DNA for the CDR3: TGCGCCAGCATGACGGACAGACACACTGGTTCCAATCAGCCCCAGCATTTT. It specifies CASMTDRHTGSNQPQHF.

The rearrangement joins TRBV27 to TRBJ1-2; the D gene is possibly TRBD1 (5 bases). Trimming took off 6 bases at V and 3 bases at J, with 11 bases between the two ends. The CDR3 consists of 13 residues. Germline V lookup: CDR1 MNHEY, CDR2 SMNVEV (reference sequence). The CDR3 DNA sequence: TGTGCCAGCAGGACCGGGACCGACTATGGCTACACCTTC. Its protein is CASRTGTDYGYTF.

The chain employs TRBV27 and TRBJ2-6; unclear D gene. CDR3 length: 13 residues. Germline V gene sequence: CDR1 MNHEY, CDR2 SMNVEV (reference sequence). V was shortened by 8 bases and J by 4 bases, with 9 bases between the two germline ends. The chain's CDR3 is CASQVAGANVLTF. CDR3 nucleotide sequence: TGTGCCAGCCAGGTGGCCGGGGCCAACGTCCTGACTTTC.

This rearrangement joins TRBV30 to TRBJ2-3, with 7 bases fitting TRBD2. J was trimmed by 3 bases and V by 0 bases; bases with no gene match: 9. The CDR3 runs to 16 residues. Germline CDR1 reads GTSNPN; CDR2 reads SVGIG (reference sequence). CDR3 sequence (DNA): TGTGCCTGGAGTGTACTTGGCGGGAGACCTACAGATACGCAGTATTTT. Protein product: CAWSVLGGRPTDTQYF. Combining the CDR3 with reference TRBV30 and TRBJ2-3 gives the whole variable domain SQTIHQWPATLVQPVGSPLSLECTVEGTSNPNLYWYRQAAGRGLQLLFYSVGIGQISSEVPQNLSASRPQDRQFILSSKKLLLSDSGFYLCAWSVLGGRPTDTQYFGPGTRLTVL.

This clone was counted once. The gene calls are TRBV4-1 and TRBJ2-5; D gene unclear. The V end lost 0 bases, the J end lost 4 bases, and 3 bases lay between the germline ends. In germline, CDR1 is MGHRA, CDR2 YSYEKL. There are 12 residues in the CDR3. CDR3 in amino acids: CASSQEGETQYF. The CDR3 DNA reads as TGCGCCAGCAGCCAAGAAGGAGAGACCCAGTACTTC.

The chain is built from TRBV28 and TRBJ2-1, with no clear D. Germline CDR1 and CDR2: MDHEN and SYDVKM. The CDR3 runs 11 residues. Trimming removed 3 bases at V and 4 bases at J, with 1 base between. CDR3 coding DNA: TGTGCCAGCAGTTTGTACAATGAGCAGTTCTTC. Encoded protein: CASSLYNEQFF.

The chain combines TRBV6-5 with TRBJ2-2; possibly TRBD1 or TRBD2 for D (5 bases each). From germline, CDR1 is MNHEY and CDR2 SVGAGI. The CDR3 totals 16 residues. Trimming pared 2 bases from V and 2 bases from J, leaving 12 bases between. The CDR3 reads CASSYDTGLNTGELFF. The CDR3 region has the DNA TGTGCCAGCAGTTACGATACAGGACTTAACACCGGGGAGCTGTTTTTT.

The chain links TRBV5-1 to TRBJ1-3; a weak D match, TRBD1 (5 bases). The CDR3 consists of 14 residues. Between the trimmed V and J ends, which lost 7 bases and 1 base, there was a span of 12 bases. Germline V CDR1 and CDR2: SGHRS, YFSETQ. CDR3 region: CASRVTESGNTIYF. Here the CDR3 DNA reads TGCGCCAGCCGCGTGACAGAGTCTGGAAACACCATATATTTT. The whole variable domain, filled in from reference TRBV5-1 and TRBJ1-3, reads KAGVTQTPRYLIKTRGQQVTLSCSPISGHRSVSWYQQTPGQGLQFLFEYFSETQRNKGNFPGRFSGRQFSNSRSEMNVSTLELGDSALYLCASRVTESGNTIYFGEGSWLTVV.

V and J are TRBV5-1 and TRBJ2-3; 13 bases map to TRBD2. Germline V gene lookup returns CDR1 SGHRS and CDR2 YFSETQ. Trimming took 5 bases from V and 5 from J; bases not matched to a gene: 2. There are 14 residues in the CDR3. DNA of the CDR3: TGCGCCAGCAGACTAGCGGGGGGGCAAGATACGCAGTATTTT. Residues: CASRLAGGQDTQYF.

This chain connects TRBV28 to TRBJ1-2; D is ambiguous. Per the germline V gene, CDR1 is MDHEN and CDR2 is SYDVKM. Trimming pared 6 bases from V and 4 bases from J, leaving 12 bases between. The CDR3 runs 13 residues. The CDR3 reads CASRSPERYGYTF. The DNA for the CDR3 is TGTGCCAGCAGAAGTCCCGAACGCTATGGCTACACCTTC.